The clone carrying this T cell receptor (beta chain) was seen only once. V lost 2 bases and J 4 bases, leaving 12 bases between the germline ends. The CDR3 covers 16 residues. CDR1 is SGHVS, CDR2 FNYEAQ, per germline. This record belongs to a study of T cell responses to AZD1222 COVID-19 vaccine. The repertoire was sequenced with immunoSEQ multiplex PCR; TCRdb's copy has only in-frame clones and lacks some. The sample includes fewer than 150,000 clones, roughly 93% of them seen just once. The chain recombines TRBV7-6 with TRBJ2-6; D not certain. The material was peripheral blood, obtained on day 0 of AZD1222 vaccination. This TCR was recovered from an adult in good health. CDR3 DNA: TGTGCCAGCAGCTTATTTATTTCCGCCGGGGCCAACGTCCTGACTTTC. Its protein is CASSLFISAGANVLTF.